Given below is one T cell receptor (beta chain) in context. Its ends do not fully match the called genes, so a read error is possible. The data belong to a study of blood T cell repertoires in COVID-19. On the study more broadly: COVID-19 samples collected from the United States, Italy and Spain covered acute and convalescent phases. Sample material is recorded as cDNA or gDNA derived from T cells, B-cell-depleted T cells, or PBMCs.

The germline gives CDR1 LNHDA, CDR2 SQIVND (reference sequence). CDR3 size: 12 residues. Data came from immunoSEQ multiplex PCR; TCRdb stores just in-frame clones and leaves some out. Of roughly 31,000 clones detected, around 89% appear once; the ten largest clones hold 1.5% to 1.7%. This chain uses TRBV19 with TRBJ1-2; TRBD1 might be the D (5 bases). The sequence derives from a man aged 55 to 69 with active COVID-19. The sequenced sample consisted of peripheral blood. CDR3 bases: TGTGCCAGTAGTAACCAGGGCCTTCCGGGGGTCTTC. Protein product: CASSNQGLPGVF.